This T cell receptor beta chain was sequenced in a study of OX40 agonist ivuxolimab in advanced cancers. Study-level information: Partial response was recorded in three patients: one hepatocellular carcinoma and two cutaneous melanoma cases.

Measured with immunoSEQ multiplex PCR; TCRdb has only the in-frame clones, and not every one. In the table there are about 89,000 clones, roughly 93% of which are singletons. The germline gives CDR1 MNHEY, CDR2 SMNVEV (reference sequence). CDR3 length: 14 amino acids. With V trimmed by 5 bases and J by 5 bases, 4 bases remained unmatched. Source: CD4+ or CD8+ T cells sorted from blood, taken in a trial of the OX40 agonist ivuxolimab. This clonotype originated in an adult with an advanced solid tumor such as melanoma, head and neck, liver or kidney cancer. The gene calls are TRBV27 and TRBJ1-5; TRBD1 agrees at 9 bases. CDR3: CASSAGQGHQPQHF. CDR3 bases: TGTGCCAGCAGTGCGGGACAGGGACATCAGCCCCAGCATTTT.